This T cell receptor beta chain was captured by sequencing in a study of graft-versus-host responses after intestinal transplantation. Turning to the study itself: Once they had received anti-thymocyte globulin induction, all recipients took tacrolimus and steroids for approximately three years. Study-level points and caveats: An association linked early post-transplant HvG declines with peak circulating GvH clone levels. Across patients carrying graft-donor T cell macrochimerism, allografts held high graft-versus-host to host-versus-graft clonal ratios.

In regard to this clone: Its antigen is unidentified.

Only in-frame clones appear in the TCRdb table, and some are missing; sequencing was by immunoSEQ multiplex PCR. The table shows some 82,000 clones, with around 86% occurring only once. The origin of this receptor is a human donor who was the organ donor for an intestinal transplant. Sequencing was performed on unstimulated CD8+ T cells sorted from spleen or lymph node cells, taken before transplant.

The CDR3 DNA sequence: TGTGCCAGTAGTATTTCCCCTGTATCAGATGGCTACACCTTC. Its translation: CASSISPVSDGYTF. This chain connects TRBV19 to TRBJ1-2, with D unresolved. The CDR3 covers 14 residues. The germline V gene has CDR1 LNHDA and CDR2 SQIVND (reference sequence). The germline V and J ends were trimmed by 3 bases and 6 bases, with 14 bases remaining between them.